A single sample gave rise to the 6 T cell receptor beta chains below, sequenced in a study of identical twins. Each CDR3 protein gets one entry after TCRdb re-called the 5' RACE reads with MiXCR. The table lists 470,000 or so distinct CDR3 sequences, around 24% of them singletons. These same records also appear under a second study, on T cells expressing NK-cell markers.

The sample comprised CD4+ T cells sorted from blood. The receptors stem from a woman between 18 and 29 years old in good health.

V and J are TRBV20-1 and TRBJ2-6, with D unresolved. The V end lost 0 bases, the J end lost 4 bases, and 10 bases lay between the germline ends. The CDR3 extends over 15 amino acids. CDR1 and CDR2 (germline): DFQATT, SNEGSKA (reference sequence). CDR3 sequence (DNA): TGCAGTGCTAGAGATCCTCTCGAGGGGGCCAACGTCCTGACTTTC. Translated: CSARDPLEGANVLTF.

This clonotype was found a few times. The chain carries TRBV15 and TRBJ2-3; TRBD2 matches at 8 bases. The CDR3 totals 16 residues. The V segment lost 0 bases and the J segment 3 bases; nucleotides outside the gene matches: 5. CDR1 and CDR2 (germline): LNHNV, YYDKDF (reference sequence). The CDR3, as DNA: TGTGCCACCAGCAGAGAAGCTAGCGGGCGTACAGATACGCAGTATTTT. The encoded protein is CATSREASGRTDTQYF.

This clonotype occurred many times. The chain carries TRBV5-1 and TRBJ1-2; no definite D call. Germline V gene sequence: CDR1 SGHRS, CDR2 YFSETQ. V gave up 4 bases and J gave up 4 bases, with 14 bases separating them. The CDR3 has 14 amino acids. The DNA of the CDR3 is TGCGCCAGCAGCCCCGAGACACTCTCCTATGGCTACACCTTC. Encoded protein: CASSPETLSYGYTF. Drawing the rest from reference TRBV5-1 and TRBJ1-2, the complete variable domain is KAGVTQTPRYLIKTRGQQVTLSCSPISGHRSVSWYQQTPGQGLQFLFEYFSETQRNKGNFPGRFSGRQFSNSRSEMNVSTLELGDSALYLCASSPETLSYGYTFGSGTRLTVV.

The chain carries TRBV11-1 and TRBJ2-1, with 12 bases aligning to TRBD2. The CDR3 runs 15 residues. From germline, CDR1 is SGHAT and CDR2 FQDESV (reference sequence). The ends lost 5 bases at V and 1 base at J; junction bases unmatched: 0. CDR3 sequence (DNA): TGTGCCAGCAGCACTAGCGGGGGGTCCTACAATGAGCAGTTCTTC. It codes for CASSTSGGSYNEQFF.

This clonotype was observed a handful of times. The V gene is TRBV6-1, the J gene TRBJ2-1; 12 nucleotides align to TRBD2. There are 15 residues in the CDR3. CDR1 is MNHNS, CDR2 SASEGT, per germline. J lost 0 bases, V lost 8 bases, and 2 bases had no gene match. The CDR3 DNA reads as TGTGCCAGCCGGGGACTAGCGGGCTCCTACAATGAGCAGTTCTTC. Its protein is CASRGLAGSYNEQFF.

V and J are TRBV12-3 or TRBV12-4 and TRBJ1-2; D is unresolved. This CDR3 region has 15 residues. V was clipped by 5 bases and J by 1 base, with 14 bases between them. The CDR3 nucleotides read TGTGCCAGCAGTATCCGGGCCCTACTTAACTATGGCTACACCTTC. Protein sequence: CASSIRALLNYGYTF.